Below, 22 T cell receptor beta chains from the same sample are listed, as sequenced in a study of cytomegalovirus exposure and HLA in healthy donors. Produced via immunoSEQ multiplex PCR; TCRdb's table is partial and in-frame only. The top ten hold around 3% of the sample, which has 65,000 to 90,000 clones, approximately 96% seen once. The specimen sequenced was PBMCs. The receptor set was obtained from a man between 18 and 29 years old in good health and CMV-seronegative.

The rearrangement links TRBV29-1 to TRBJ1-2, with D perhaps TRBD1 (5 bases). V lost 5 bases and J 7 bases, leaving 20 bases between the germline ends. Looked up from germline, CDR1 is SQVTM and CDR2 is ANQGSEA. This CDR3 spans 14 amino acids. The CDR3 here is CSVFPPDSPGGYTF. CDR3 DNA: TGCAGCGTTTTTCCCCCAGACAGCCCCGGTGGCTACACCTTC.

The rearrangement joins TRBV13 to TRBJ2-3; 7 nucleotides match TRBD2. J lost 1 base, V lost 3 bases, and 4 bases had no gene match. Germline-derived CDR1 and CDR2 are PRHDT and FYEKMQ (reference sequence). CDR3 size: 15 residues. The CDR3 loop reads CASSFPRGGTDTQYF. CDR3 bases: TGTGCCAGCAGCTTTCCCCGGGGGGGCACAGATACGCAGTATTTT.

A note on this clone: The sample holds other DNA sequences that translate to the same CDR3. This sequence joins TRBV2 and TRBJ1-3, with D possibly matching TRBD1 (6 bases). Per the germline V gene, CDR1 is SNHLY and CDR2 is FYNNEI. The CDR3 totals 13 residues. Trimming stripped 8 bases from V and 5 bases from J, with 13 bases between. The CDR3 reads CASETGPRNTIYF. The CDR3 nucleotides are TGTGCCAGCGAGACAGGACCTCGAAACACCATATATTTT. The full variable domain, completed using reference TRBV2 and TRBJ1-3, is EPEVTQTPSHQVTQMGQEVILRCVPISNHLYFYWYRQILGQKVEFLVSFYNNEISEKSEIFDDQFSVERPDGSNFTLKIRSTKLEDSAMYFCASETGPRNTIYFGEGSWLTVV.

The rearrangement joins TRBV28 to TRBJ1-5; maybe TRBD1 (6 bases). This CDR3 is 14 amino acids long. Trimming removed 5 bases at V and 0 bases at J, with 8 bases between. From germline, CDR1 is MDHEN and CDR2 SYDVKM. For the CDR3, the DNA is TGTGCCAGCAGTAGGACAGTTAGCAATCAGCCCCAGCATTTT. Translating it yields CASSRTVSNQPQHF.

The chain employs TRBV7-2 and TRBJ1-1, with D unresolved. V lost 1 base and J 7 bases, leaving 10 bases between the germline ends. The CDR3 length is 13 residues. The germline V gene has CDR1 SGHTA and CDR2 FQGNSA. CDR3 nucleotide sequence: TGTGCCAGCAGCTTAGTTATTACAGTTGAAGCTTTCTTT. Its translation is CASSLVITVEAFF.

The genes are TRBV6-1 and TRBJ2-2; TRBD1 matches at 10 bases. With 7 bases clipped from V and 7 bases from J, the junction kept 9 bases outside the gene matches. Germline CDR1 is MNHNS and CDR2 is SASEGT. This CDR3 spans 15 amino acids. For the CDR3, the DNA is TGTGCCAGCATTCTCCGGGACAGGGGTGGCGGGGAGCTGTTTTTT. This translates into CASILRDRGGGELFF.

This clone has just one count. The chain couples TRBV29-1 to TRBJ1-1; 7 bases align to TRBD1. In germline, CDR1 is SQVTM, CDR2 ANQGSEA. The V gene end was trimmed by 3 bases and the J gene end by 1 base; junction bases not matched to a gene: 8. The CDR3 is 15 amino acids. CDR3 loop: CSVDQRQGGNTEAFF. As DNA, the CDR3 is TGCAGCGTTGACCAAAGACAGGGAGGGAACACTGAAGCTTTCTTT.

CDR3: CASSPLTGGAPNTEAFF. The CDR3 DNA reads TGTGCCAGCAGCCCCCTGACAGGGGGCGCCCCGAACACTGAAGCTTTCTTT. The J gene is TRBJ1-1, the V gene TRBV7-2, with 10 bases that match TRBD1. Trimming took 5 bases from V and 1 from J; bases not matched to a gene: 10. CDR1 SGHTA and CDR2 FQGNSA come from the germline V gene. This CDR3 is built from 17 residues.

V usage is TRBV19 and J usage is TRBJ2-2; 10 bases match TRBD1. Trimming took 1 base from V and 2 from J; bases not matched to a gene: 10. The CDR3 length is 19 residues. Per the germline V gene, CDR1 is LNHDA and CDR2 is SQIVND (reference sequence). CDR3 residues: CASSIARSRTGGNTGELFF. The DNA for the CDR3 is TGTGCCAGTAGTATAGCCCGTTCCCGGACAGGGGGTAACACCGGGGAGCTGTTTTTT.

This clone is a singleton in its sample. The chain links TRBV7-9 to TRBJ2-7, with 8 positions matching TRBD1. The J segment lost 1 base and the V segment lost 1 base, leaving 6 bases of the junction unmatched. CDR1 is SEHNR and CDR2 is FQNEAQ in the germline V gene (reference sequence). This CDR3 region has 16 residues. CDR3 bases: TGTGCCAGCAGCTTAGATATCCAGGGGGCGTCCTACGAGCAGTACTTC. Translated, it gives CASSLDIQGASYEQYF.

The rearrangement joins TRBV10-3 to TRBJ1-1; D call uncertain. The ends were cut back, 3 bases at V and 8 bases at J, with 7 bases in the middle. The CDR3 contains 11 residues. CDR1 and CDR2 from the germline V gene are ENHRY and SYGVKD. CDR3 protein: CAISDGREAFF. In DNA form, the CDR3 reads TGTGCCATCAGTGACGGGAGGGAAGCTTTCTTT.

The chain carries TRBV30 and TRBJ1-2, with a possible D match to TRBD1 (6 bases). This CDR3 contains 12 residues. Germline CDR1 reads GTSNPN; CDR2 reads SVGIG (reference sequence). Trimming removed 0 bases at V and 8 bases at J, with 10 bases between. The CDR3 bases are TGTGCCTGGAGTGTAGCAGGGGAAGGCTACACCTTC. It translates to CAWSVAGEGYTF.

The V call is TRBV7-6, the J call TRBJ1-4; D gene unclear. Germline CDR1 reads SGHVS; CDR2 reads FNYEAQ. The CDR3 is 15 amino acids. V gave up 1 base and J gave up 0 bases, with 6 bases separating them. CDR3 coding DNA: TGTGCCAGCAGCTTAGTCCCGGCAACTAATGAAAAACTGTTTTTT. This codes for CASSLVPATNEKLFF.

This chain links TRBV2 with TRBJ2-7; 9 bases are a match to TRBD1. The CDR3 covers 17 residues. V shed 5 bases and J 6 bases; nucleotides not matched to a gene: 17. Germline assignment: CDR1 SNHLY and CDR2 FYNNEI. The CDR3 DNA follows: TGTGCCAGCAGTCACTTCCGGGACAGGGTTTACCGAGGCGAGCAGTACTTC. Its translation is CASSHFRDRVYRGEQYF.

The chain recombines TRBV19 with TRBJ1-1; 7 bases agree with TRBD1. Germline values: CDR1 LNHDA, CDR2 SQIVND (reference sequence). With 5 bases clipped from V and 0 bases from J, the junction kept 6 bases outside the gene matches. The CDR3 spans 15 residues. The CDR3 DNA follows: TGTGCCAGTAGTGCCACAGGACAGGTGAACACTGAAGCTTTCTTT. It yields the protein CASSATGQVNTEAFF.

The chain has TRBV9 and TRBJ1-1; D gene ambiguous. Germline CDR1 is SGDLS and CDR2 is YYNGEE. CDR3 length: 15 residues. Trimming took 0 bases from V and 1 from J, leaving 10 bases between them. Here the CDR3 DNA reads TGTGCCAGCAGCGTAGTTGGTGAGGCGAACACTGAAGCTTTCTTT. It encodes CASSVVGEANTEAFF.

The V call is TRBV4-2, the J call TRBJ2-1; no firm D call. The germline V gene encodes CDR1 LGHNA and CDR2 YNFKEQ. The ends were cut back, 1 base at V and 7 bases at J, with 17 bases in the middle. The CDR3 loop spans 16 amino acids. Written as DNA, the CDR3 is TGTGCCAGCAGCCAAGCCTTAGAGTTATGGTTAAATGAGCAGTTCTTC. Residues: CASSQALELWLNEQFF.

V gene TRBV27 combines with J gene TRBJ1-4; 7 positions agree with TRBD1. The length of the CDR3 is 15 residues. Trimming cost V 6 bases and J 8 bases; bases outside gene matches: 12. Looked up from germline, CDR1 is MNHEY and CDR2 is SMNVEV (reference sequence). The CDR3 loop reads CASSSSTGSKEKLFF. CDR3 in DNA: TGTGCCAGCAGCTCTTCGACAGGGAGTAAAGAAAAACTGTTTTTT.

The CDR3 region is CASGSGGAGREANYGYTF. The CDR3 nucleotides read TGTGCTAGTGGTTCGGGGGGGGCAGGGCGGGAAGCTAACTATGGCTACACCTTC. The chain links TRBV12-5 to TRBJ1-2; D is perhaps TRBD1 (6 bases). The CDR3 runs to 18 residues. V was pared by 4 bases and J by 0 bases, with 21 bases between. Germline values: CDR1 LGHNT, CDR2 FRNRAP.

The chain is built from TRBV4-2 and TRBJ1-2, with D perhaps matching TRBD1 (5 bases). Germline V gene sequence: CDR1 LGHNA, CDR2 YNFKEQ. CDR3 length: 16 residues. Trimming stripped 0 bases from V and 0 bases from J, with 11 bases between. CDR3 in DNA: TGTGCCAGCAGCCAAGAAGCCAGCAGGGCTAACTATGGCTACACCTTC. As protein: CASSQEASRANYGYTF.

V and J are TRBV9 and TRBJ1-2; 8 positions match TRBD1. Per the germline V gene, CDR1 is SGDLS and CDR2 is YYNGEE. The CDR3 covers 14 residues. V lost 3 bases, J lost 4 bases, and 5 bases stayed unmatched. The CDR3 DNA reads as TGTGCCAGCAGCGCGCAGGGACAGGCCTATGGCTACACCTTC. Amino acids: CASSAQGQAYGYTF.

The V gene is TRBV27, the J gene TRBJ1-4, with 10 bases matching TRBD1. Germline loops: CDR1 MNHEY, CDR2 SMNVEV (reference sequence). V lost 5 bases to trimming and J lost 11 bases; unmatched junction nucleotides: 14. The CDR3 is 16 residues long. The CDR3: CASSPPAGQGVEKLFF. The CDR3 coding sequence is TGTGCCAGCAGTCCGCCTGCCGGACAGGGGGTTGAGAAACTGTTTTTT.